A selection of T cell receptor beta chains follows, all from one sample in a study of shared clonotypes between healthy human individuals. The table came from immunoSEQ multiplex PCR; TCRdb's copy has only in-frame clones and leaves some out. This table has hundreds of thousands of clones, roughly 70% appearing once. Sequencing was carried out using memory CD4+ T cells sorted from blood. The source is a woman aged 25-40 years in good health. CDR3s leave out the opening cysteine and the closing phenylalanine or tryptophan. The D gene is left open where the match is weak.

d_call: .
cdr3_length: 14
v_call: TRBV19
cdr3_aa: ASSILGGSFDNEQF

d_call: TRBD1
cdr3_length: 15
v_call: TRBV4-1
cdr3_aa: ASSIITGGPMNTEAF

d_call: .
cdr3_length: 10
v_call: TRBV5-6
cdr3_aa: ASSLDPSEQF

d_call: .
cdr3_length: 13
v_call: TRBV11-2
cdr3_aa: ASSQSELLGNTIY

d_call: TRBD1
cdr3_length: 14
v_call: TRBV5-1
cdr3_aa: ASSPGQEEAWGELF

d_call: .
cdr3_length: 14
v_call: TRBV19
cdr3_aa: ASQNSAETRTGELF

d_call: .
cdr3_length: 13
v_call: TRBV19
cdr3_aa: ASSDRILAKNIQY

d_call: TRBD1
cdr3_length: 13
v_call: TRBV13
cdr3_aa: ASSSSSHAGGGYT

d_call: .
cdr3_length: 13
v_call: TRBV27
cdr3_aa: ASSRSPASYNEQF

d_call: .
cdr3_length: 9
v_call: TRBV30
cdr3_aa: AWSLRGPVY

d_call: TRBD2
cdr3_length: 11
v_call: TRBV19
cdr3_aa: ASSLLAGVEQF

d_call: .
cdr3_length: 14
v_call: TRBV6-6
cdr3_aa: ASSSARWPSSYEQY

d_call: .
cdr3_length: 13
v_call: TRBV4-1
cdr3_aa: ASSQGAGLENEQF

d_call: .
cdr3_length: 12
v_call: TRBV5-1
cdr3_aa: ASSTQGWGTEAF

d_call: .
cdr3_length: 12
v_call: TRBV21-1
cdr3_aa: ASSKNQGNQPQH

d_call: .
cdr3_length: 10
v_call: TRBV5-4
cdr3_aa: AAGPGYNEQF

d_call: TRBD1
cdr3_length: 12
v_call: TRBV5-1
cdr3_aa: ASSWETGYNEQF

d_call: .
cdr3_length: 12
v_call: TRBV28
cdr3_aa: ASSGRGHLYEQY

d_call: TRBD1
cdr3_length: 13
v_call: TRBV5-1
cdr3_aa: ASSLGDSTNEKLF

d_call: TRBD1
cdr3_length: 12
v_call: TRBV28
cdr3_aa: ASSPGTGGFGYT

d_call: .
cdr3_length: 12
v_call: TRBV4-1
cdr3_aa: ASSQEEAGYEQY